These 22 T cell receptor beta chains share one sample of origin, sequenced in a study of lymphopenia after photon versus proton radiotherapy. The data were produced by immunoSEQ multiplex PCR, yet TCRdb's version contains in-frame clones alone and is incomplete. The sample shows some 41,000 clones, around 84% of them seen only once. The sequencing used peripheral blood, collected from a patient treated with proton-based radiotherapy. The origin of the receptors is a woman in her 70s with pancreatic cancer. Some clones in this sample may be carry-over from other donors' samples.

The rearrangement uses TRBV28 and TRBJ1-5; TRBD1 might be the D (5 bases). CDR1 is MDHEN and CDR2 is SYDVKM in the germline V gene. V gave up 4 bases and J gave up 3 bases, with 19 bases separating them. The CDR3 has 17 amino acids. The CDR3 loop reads CASSYPELQVNNQPQHF. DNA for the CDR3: TGTGCCAGCAGTTACCCCGAATTACAGGTTAACAATCAGCCCCAGCATTTT.

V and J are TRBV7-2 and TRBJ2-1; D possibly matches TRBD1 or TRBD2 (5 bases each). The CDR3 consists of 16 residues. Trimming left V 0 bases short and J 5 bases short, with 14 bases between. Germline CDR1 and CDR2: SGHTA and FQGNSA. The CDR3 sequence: CASSLARGVRDNEQFF. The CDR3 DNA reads TGTGCCAGCAGCTTAGCGAGGGGAGTGCGGGACAATGAGCAGTTCTTC.

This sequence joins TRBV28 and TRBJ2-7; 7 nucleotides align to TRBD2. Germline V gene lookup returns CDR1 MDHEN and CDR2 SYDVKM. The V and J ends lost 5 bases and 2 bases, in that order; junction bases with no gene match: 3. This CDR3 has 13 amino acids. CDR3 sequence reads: CASSMGGAYEQYF. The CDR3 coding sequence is TGTGCCAGCAGTATGGGGGGGGCCTACGAGCAGTACTTC.

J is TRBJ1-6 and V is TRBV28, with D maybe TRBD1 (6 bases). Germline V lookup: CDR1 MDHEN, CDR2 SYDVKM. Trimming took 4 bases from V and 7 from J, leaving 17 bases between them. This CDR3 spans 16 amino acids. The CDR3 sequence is CASSSGGGAWNSPLHF. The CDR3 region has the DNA TGTGCCAGCAGTTCGGGAGGGGGGGCGTGGAATTCACCCCTCCACTTT.

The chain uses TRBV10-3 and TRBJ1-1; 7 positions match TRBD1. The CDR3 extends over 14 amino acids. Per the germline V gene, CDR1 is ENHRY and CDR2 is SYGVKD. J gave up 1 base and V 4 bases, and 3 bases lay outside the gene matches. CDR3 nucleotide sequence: TGTGCCATCAGTGGGGACAGAACGAACACTGAAGCTTTCTTT. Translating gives CAISGDRTNTEAFF.

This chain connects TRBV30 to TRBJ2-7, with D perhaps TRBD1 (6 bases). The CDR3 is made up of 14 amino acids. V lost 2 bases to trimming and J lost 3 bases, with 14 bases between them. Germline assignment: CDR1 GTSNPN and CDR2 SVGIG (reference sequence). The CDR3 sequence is CAWSFARGLYEQYF. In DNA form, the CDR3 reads TGTGCCTGGAGTTTTGCCAGGGGCCTCTACGAGCAGTACTTC.

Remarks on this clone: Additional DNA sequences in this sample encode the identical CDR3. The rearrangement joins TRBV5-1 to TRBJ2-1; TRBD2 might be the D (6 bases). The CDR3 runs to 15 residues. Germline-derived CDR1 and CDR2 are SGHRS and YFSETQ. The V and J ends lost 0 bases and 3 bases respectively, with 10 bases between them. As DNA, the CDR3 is TGCGCCAGCAGCTTGGGTACGGAGGGCTACAATGAGCAGTTCTTC. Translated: CASSLGTEGYNEQFF.

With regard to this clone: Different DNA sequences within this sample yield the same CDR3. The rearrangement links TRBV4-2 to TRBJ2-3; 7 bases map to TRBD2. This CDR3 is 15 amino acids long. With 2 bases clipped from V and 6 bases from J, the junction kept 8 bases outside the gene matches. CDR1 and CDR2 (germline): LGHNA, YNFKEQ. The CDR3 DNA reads TGTGCCAGCAGCCAACCGGCGGGAGAGGGTGATACGCAGTATTTT. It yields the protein CASSQPAGEGDTQYF.

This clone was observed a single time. The CDR3 spells CASSLVLGGGNTEAFF. CDR3 nucleotide sequence: TGTGCCAGCAGCTTAGTGTTGGGAGGCGGGAACACTGAAGCTTTCTTT. V gene TRBV11-2 combines with J gene TRBJ1-1, with D unclear. Between the trimmed V and J ends, which lost 1 base and 1 base, there was a span of 13 bases. Germline lookup yields CDR1 SGHAT and CDR2 FQNNGV. The CDR3 covers 16 residues.

CDR3 protein: CASSGGEVTGELFF. In DNA form, the CDR3 reads TGTGCCAGCAGTGGGGGGGAGGTCACCGGGGAGCTGTTTTTT. The V call is TRBV2, the J call TRBJ2-2, with a tentative D call TRBD2 (6 bases). The germline CDR1 and CDR2 sequences are SNHLY and FYNNEI. There are 14 residues in the CDR3. V was cut by 4 bases and J by 4 bases, with 10 bases left in between.

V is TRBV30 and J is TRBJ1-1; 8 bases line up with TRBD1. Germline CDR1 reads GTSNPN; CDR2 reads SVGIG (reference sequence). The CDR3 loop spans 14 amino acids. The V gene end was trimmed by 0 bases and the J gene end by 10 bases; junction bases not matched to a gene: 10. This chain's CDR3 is CAWSVRQGAWGAFF. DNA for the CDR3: TGTGCCTGGAGTGTTCGGCAGGGGGCATGGGGAGCTTTCTTT. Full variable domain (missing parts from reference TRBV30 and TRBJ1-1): SQTIHQWPATLVQPVGSPLSLECTVEGTSNPNLYWYRQAAGRGLQLLFYSVGIGQISSEVPQNLSASRPQDRQFILSSKKLLLSDSGFYLCAWSVRQGAWGAFFGQGTRLTVV.

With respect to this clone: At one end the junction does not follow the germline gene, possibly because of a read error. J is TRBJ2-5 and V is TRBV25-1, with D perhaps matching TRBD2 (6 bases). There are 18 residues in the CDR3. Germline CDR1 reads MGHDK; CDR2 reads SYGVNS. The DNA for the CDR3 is TGTGCCAGCAGTAAGACTAGTACGACTGTCGGCTACCATGAGACCCAGTACTTC. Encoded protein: CASSKTSTTVGYHETQYF.

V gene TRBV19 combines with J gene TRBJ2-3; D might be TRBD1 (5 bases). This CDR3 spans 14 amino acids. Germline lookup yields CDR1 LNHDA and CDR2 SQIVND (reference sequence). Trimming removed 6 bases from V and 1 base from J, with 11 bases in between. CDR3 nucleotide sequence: TGTGCCAGTAGCTGGGGCGGTCGCACAGATACGCAGTATTTT. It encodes CASSWGGRTDTQYF.

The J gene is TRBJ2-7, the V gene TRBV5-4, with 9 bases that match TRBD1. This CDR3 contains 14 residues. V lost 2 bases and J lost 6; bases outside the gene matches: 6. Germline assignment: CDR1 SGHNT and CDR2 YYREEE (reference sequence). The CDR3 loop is CASSFTGTGSEQYF. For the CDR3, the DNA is TGTGCCAGCAGCTTTACCGGGACAGGGAGCGAGCAGTACTTC.

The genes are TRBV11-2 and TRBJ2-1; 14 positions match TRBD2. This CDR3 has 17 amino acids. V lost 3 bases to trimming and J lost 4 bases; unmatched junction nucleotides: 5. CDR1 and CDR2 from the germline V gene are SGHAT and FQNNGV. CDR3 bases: TGTGCCAGCAGCTTGGGGACTAGCGGGAGTTGGTACAATGAGCAGTTCTTC. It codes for CASSLGTSGSWYNEQFF.

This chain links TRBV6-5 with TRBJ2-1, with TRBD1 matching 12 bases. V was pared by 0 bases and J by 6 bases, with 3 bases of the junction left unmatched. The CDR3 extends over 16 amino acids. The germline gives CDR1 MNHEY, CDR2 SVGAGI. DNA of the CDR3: TGTGCCAGCAGTTACTCCCCGGGACAGGGGGCCAATGAGCAGTTCTTC. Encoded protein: CASSYSPGQGANEQFF.

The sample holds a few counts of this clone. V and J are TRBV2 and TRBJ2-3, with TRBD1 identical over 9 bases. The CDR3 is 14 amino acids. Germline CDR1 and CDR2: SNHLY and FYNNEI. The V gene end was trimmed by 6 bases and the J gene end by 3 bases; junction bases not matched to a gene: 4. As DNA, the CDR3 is TGTGCCAGCAGCCCGGGACAGGGTACAGATACGCAGTATTTT. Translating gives CASSPGQGTDTQYF. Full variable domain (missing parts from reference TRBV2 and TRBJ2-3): EPEVTQTPSHQVTQMGQEVILRCVPISNHLYFYWYRQILGQKVEFLVSFYNNEISEKSEIFDDQFSVERPDGSNFTLKIRSTKLEDSAMYFCASSPGQGTDTQYFGPGTRLTVL.

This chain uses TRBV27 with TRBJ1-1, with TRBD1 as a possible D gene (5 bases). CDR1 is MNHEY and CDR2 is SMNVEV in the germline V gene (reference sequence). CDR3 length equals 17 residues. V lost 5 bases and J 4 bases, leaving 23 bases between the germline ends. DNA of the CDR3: TGTGCCAGCAGTCCTAACTGGTTCGGGGGAGGAAGCACTGAAGCTTTCTTT. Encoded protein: CASSPNWFGGGSTEAFF.

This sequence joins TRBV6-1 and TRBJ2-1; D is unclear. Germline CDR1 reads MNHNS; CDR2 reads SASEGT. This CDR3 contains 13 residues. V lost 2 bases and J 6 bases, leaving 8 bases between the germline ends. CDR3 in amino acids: CASSETKFNEQFF. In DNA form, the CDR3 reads TGTGCCAGCAGTGAAACCAAGTTCAATGAGCAGTTCTTC.

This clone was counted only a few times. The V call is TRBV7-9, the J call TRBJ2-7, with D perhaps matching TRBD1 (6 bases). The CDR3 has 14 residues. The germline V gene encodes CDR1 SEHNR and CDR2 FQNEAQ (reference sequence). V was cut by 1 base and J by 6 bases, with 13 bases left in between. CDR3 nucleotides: TGTGCCAGCAGCTTAGGACAGGCTCCTGGCGAGCAGTACTTC. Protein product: CASSLGQAPGEQYF.

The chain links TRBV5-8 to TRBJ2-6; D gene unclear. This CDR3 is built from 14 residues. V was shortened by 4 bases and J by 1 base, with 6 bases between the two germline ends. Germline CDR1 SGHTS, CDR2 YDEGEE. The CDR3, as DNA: TGTGCCAGCAGCGTGCCGTCTGGGGCCAACGTCCTGACTTTC. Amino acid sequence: CASSVPSGANVLTF.

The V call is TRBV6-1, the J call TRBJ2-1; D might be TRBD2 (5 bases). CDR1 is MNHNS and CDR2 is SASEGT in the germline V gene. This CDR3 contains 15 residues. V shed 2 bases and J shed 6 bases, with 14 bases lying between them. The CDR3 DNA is TGTGCCAGCAGTGAATCTAGCACACGAGGCAATGAGCAGTTCTTC. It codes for CASSESSTRGNEQFF.